This T cell receptor (beta chain) originates from a study of regulatory T cells in long-lasting Graves disease. Findings and caveats of the study: Sample size, which was small, may have reduced accuracy. Favored gene segments in persistent disease were TRBV28, TRBJ1-2 and TRBJ2-5. Persistent Graves' patients showed less TCR diversity than newly diagnosed ones.

Time point indicated: persistent/refractory GD, antithyroid drugs over 5 years with positive TRAb. Extracted PBMC RNA gave rise to the TCR library. There are 16 residues in the CDR3. Germline CDR1 and CDR2: SGHTA and FQGNSA. The V gene end was trimmed by 2 bases and the J gene end by 4 bases; junction bases not matched to a gene: 4. As for this clonotype: Its antigen is unidentified.

Sequencing libraries for TCR beta were prepared with iRepertoire HTBI primers and Arm-PCR of CDR3 regions. TCRdb fed the multiplex PCR reads into MiXCR, producing one record per CDR3 protein. The sample includes a few hundred thousand distinct CDR3 sequences, around 22% seen only once; the top ten take around 24%. The source material was peripheral blood mononuclear cells (PBMCs), sampled when the disease was refractory, from a patient treated with antithyroid drugs. The chain employs TRBV7-2 and TRBJ2-6, with TRBD1 matching over 8 bases. The clonotype originates from a female donor with Graves disease. The CDR3 protein is CASSLRQGMGANVLTF. The CDR3 DNA is TGTGCCAGCAGCTTAAGACAGGGGATGGGGGCCAACGTCCTGACTTTC. Based on the CDR3 plus reference TRBV7-2 and TRBJ2-6, the full variable domain is GAGVSQSPSNKVTEKGKDVELRCDPISGHTALYWYRQSLGQGLEFLIYFQGNSAPDKSGLPSDRFSAERTGGSVSTLTIQRTQQEDSAVYLCASSLRQGMGANVLTFGAGSRLTVL.